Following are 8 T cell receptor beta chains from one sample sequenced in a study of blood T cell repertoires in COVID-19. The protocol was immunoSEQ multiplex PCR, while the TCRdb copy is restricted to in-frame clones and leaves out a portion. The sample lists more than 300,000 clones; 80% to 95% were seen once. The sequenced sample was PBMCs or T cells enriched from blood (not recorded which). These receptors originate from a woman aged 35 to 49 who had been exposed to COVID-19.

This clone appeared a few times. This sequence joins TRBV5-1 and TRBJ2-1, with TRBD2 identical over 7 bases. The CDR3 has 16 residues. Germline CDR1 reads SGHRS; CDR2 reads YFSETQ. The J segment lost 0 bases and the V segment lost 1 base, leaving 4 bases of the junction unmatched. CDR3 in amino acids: CASSLQASGSYNEQFF. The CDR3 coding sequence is TGCGCCAGCAGCTTGCAGGCTAGCGGCTCCTACAATGAGCAGTTCTTC. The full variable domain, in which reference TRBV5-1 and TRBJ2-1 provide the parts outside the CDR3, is KAGVTQTPRYLIKTRGQQVTLSCSPISGHRSVSWYQQTPGQGLQFLFEYFSETQRNKGNFPGRFSGRQFSNSRSEMNVSTLELGDSALYLCASSLQASGSYNEQFFGPGTRLTVL.

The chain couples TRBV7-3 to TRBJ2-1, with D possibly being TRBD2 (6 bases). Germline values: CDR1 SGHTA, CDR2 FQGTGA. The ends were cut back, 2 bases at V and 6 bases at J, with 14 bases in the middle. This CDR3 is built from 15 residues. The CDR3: CASSLGGAGSNEQFF. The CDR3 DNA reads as TGTGCCAGCAGCTTAGGAGGGGCGGGGAGCAATGAGCAGTTCTTC.

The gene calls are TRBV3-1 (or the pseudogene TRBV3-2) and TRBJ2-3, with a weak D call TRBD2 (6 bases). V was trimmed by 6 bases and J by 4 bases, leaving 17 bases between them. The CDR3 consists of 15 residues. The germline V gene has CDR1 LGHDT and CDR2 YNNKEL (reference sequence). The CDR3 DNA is TGTGCCAGCAGTGCGGGACGGCTTCACGCAGATACGCAGTATTTT. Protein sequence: CASSAGRLHADTQYF.

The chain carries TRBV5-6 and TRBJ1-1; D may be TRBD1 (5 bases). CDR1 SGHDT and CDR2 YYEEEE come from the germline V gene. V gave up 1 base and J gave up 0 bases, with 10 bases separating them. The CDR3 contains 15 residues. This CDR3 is CASSLTTALNTEAFF. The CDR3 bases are TGTGCCAGCAGCTTGACGACAGCCCTGAACACTGAAGCTTTCTTT. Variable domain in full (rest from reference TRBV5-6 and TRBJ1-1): DAGVTQSPTHLIKTRGQQVTLRCSPKSGHDTVSWYQQALGQGPQFIFQYYEEEERQRGNFPDRFSGHQFPNYSSELNVNALLLGDSALYLCASSLTTALNTEAFFGQGTRLTVV.

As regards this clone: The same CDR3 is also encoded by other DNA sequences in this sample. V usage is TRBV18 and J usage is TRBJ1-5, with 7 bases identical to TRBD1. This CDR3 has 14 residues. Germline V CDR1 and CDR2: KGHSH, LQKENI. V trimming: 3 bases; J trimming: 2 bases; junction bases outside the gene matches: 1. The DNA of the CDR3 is TGTGCCAGCTCACCCCAGGGGGGCAATCAGCCCCAGCATTTT. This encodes CASSPQGGNQPQHF.

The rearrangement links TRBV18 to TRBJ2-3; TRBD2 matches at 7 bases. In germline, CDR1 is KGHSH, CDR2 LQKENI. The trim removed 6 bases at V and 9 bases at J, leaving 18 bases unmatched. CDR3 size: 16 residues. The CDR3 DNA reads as TGTGCCAGCTCGGGTTCTAGCGGCCCTTACCCCGGCACGCAGTATTTT. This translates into CASSGSSGPYPGTQYF.

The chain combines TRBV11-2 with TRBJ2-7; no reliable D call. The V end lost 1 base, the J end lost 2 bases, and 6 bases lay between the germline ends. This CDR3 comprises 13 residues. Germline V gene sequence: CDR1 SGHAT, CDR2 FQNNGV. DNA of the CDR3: TGTGCCAGCAGCTTAGGACACACCTACGAGCAGTACTTC. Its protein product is CASSLGHTYEQYF.

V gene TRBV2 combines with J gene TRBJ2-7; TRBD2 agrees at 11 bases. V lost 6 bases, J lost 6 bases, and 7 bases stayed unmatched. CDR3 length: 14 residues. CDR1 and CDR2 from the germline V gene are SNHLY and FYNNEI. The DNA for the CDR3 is TGTGCCAGCAGCGCTACTAGCGGGGGAGGCGAGCAGTACTTC. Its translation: CASSATSGGGEQYF.